The rows below give T cell receptor beta chains drawn from one sample of a study of blood T cell repertoires in COVID-19. The repertoire was sequenced with immunoSEQ multiplex PCR; TCRdb's copy has only in-frame clones and lacks some. This table holds tens of thousands of clones, over 70% found once. Sequencing used peripheral blood. Receptors originate from a man aged 50 to 59 with active COVID-19. The CDR3 runs from the conserved cysteine through the conserved F or W. A D gene is named only where the DNA matches it firmly. Clone size is not always given. Where it is, it says once, few, many or a class for expanded clones.

cdr3_aa cdr3_nt j_call clone_size v_call d_call
CAISVQGNTGELFF TGTGCCATCAGTGTCCAGGGGAACACCGGGGAGCTGTTTTTT TRBJ2-2 few TRBV10-3 -
CASSLSALSSYEQYF TGTGCCAGCAGTTTAAGTGCGCTTAGCTCCTACGAGCAGTACTTC TRBJ2-7 - TRBV28 -
CASSQASGRASNEQFF TGCGCCAGCAGCCAAGCCAGCGGGAGGGCCTCAAATGAGCAGTTCTTC TRBJ2-1 - TRBV4-1 TRBD2
CASSVSGSSYNEQFF TGTGCCAGCAGCGTCAGCGGGAGCTCTTACAATGAGCAGTTCTTC TRBJ2-1 - TRBV9 TRBD2
CASSHSDKYGYTF TGTGCCAGCAGCCATTCCGACAAGTATGGCTACACCTTC TRBJ1-2 - TRBV3-1/TRBV3-2 -
CASSLAGASYNSPLHF TGCGCCAGCAGCTTGGCAGGGGCATCCTATAATTCACCCCTCCACTTT TRBJ1-6 - TRBV5-1 -
CATSRGDTEAFF TGTGCCACCAGCCGCGGGGACACTGAAGCTTTCTTT TRBJ1-1 - TRBV15 -
CASSLDRRALHNEQFF TGTGCCAGCAGCTTAGATCGGCGGGCCCTACACAATGAGCAGTTCTTC TRBJ2-1 - TRBV7-9 -
CASSPLGTDEETQYF TGTGCCAGTAGTCCCCTCGGGACTGACGAAGAGACCCAGTACTTC TRBJ2-5 - TRBV19 -
CASGYRINQPQHF TGTGCCAGTGGATACAGAATCAATCAGCCCCAGCATTTT TRBJ1-5 few TRBV19 -
CASSPGLTYEQYF TGTGCCAGCAGCCCCGGACTTACCTACGAGCAGTACTTC TRBJ2-7 once TRBV14 -
CASGQGWPEAFF TGTGCCAGTGGACAGGGGTGGCCTGAAGCTTTCTTT TRBJ1-1 few TRBV2 TRBD1
CASGLPRSTDTQYF TGTGCTAGTGGTTTGCCGAGGTCCACAGATACGCAGTATTTT TRBJ2-3 - TRBV12-5 -
CASSYSKDRGSFDQPQHF TGTGCCAGCAGTTACTCGAAGGACAGGGGCAGTTTTGATCAGCCCCAGCATTTT TRBJ1-5 few TRBV6-2/TRBV6-3 TRBD1
CATSGTGKADTQYF TGTGCCACCAGTGGGACAGGGAAGGCAGATACGCAGTATTTT TRBJ2-3 - TRBV24-1 TRBD1